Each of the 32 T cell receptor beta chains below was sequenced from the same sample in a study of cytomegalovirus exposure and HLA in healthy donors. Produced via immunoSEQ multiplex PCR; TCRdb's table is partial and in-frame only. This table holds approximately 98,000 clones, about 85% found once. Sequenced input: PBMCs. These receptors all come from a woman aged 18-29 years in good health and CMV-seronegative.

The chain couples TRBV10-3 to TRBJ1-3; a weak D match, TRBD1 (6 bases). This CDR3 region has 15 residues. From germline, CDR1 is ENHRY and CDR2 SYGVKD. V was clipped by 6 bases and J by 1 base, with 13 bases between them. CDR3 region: CAISSTGSSGNTIYF. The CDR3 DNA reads TGTGCCATCAGCTCCACAGGGTCATCTGGAAACACCATATATTTT.

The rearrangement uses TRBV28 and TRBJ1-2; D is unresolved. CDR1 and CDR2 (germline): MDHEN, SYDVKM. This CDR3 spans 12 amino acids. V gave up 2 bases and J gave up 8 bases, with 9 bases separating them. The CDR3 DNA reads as TGTGCCAGCAGTTTAGAGGAGCTGGGCTACACCTTC. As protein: CASSLEELGYTF.

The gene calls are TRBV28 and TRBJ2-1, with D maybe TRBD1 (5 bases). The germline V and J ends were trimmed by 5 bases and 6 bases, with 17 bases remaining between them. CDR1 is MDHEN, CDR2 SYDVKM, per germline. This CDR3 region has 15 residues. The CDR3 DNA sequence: TGTGCCAGCAGTATTCTAAAGACAGAAGCCAATGAGCAGTTCTTC. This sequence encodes CASSILKTEANEQFF. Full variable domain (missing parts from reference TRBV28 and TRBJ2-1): DVKVTQSSRYLVKRTGEKVFLECVQDMDHENMFWYRQDPGLGLRLIYFSYDVKMKEKGDIPEGYSVSREKKERFSLILESASTNQTSMYLCASSILKTEANEQFFGPGTRLTVL.

The CDR3 here is CASSFVTGVETQYF. The CDR3 nucleotides read TGTGCCAGCAGCTTCGTGACAGGGGTAGAGACCCAGTACTTC. The rearrangement uses TRBV7-9 and TRBJ2-5, with TRBD1 identical over 8 bases. J lost 4 bases, V lost 3 bases, and 4 bases had no gene match. CDR1 and CDR2 from the germline V gene are SEHNR and FQNEAQ (reference sequence). The CDR3 contains 14 residues.

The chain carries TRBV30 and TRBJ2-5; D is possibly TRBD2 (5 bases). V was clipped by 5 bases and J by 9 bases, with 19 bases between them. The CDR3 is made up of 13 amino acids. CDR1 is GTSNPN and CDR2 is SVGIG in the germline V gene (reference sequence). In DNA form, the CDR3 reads TGTGCCTGGGACACCGGCGGGTCGGCGGCCCAGTACTTC. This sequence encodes CAWDTGGSAAQYF.

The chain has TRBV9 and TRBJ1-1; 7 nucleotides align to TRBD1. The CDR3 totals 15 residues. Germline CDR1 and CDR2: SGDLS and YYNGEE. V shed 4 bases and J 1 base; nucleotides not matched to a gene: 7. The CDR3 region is CASSRNGQANTEAFF. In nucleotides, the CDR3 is TGTGCCAGCAGCCGAAATGGACAGGCGAACACTGAAGCTTTCTTT.

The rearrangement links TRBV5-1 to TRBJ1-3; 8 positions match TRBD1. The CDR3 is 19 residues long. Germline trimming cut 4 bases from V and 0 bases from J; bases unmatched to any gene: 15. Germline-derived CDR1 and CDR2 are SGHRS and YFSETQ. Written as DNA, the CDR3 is TGCGCCAGCAGCCCTAACTCTGTGGGACAGGCATACTCTGGAAACACCATATATTTT. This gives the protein CASSPNSVGQAYSGNTIYF.

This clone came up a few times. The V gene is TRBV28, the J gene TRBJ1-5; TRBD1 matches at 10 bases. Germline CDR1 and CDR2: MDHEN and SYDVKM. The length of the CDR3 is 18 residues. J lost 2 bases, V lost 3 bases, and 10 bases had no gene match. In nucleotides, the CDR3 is TGTGCCAGCAGTTTGGGACAGGGGATTAAGGGGCGCAATCAGCCCCAGCATTTT. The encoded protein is CASSLGQGIKGRNQPQHF.

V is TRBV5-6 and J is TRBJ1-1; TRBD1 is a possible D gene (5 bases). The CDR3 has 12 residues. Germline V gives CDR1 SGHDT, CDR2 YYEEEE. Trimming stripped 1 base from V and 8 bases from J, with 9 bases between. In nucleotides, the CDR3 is TGTGCCAGCAGCTTGTCGGCAGGGGAAGCTTTCTTT. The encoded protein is CASSLSAGEAFF. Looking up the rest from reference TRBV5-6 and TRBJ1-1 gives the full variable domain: DAGVTQSPTHLIKTRGQQVTLRCSPKSGHDTVSWYQQALGQGPQFIFQYYEEEERQRGNFPDRFSGHQFPNYSSELNVNALLLGDSALYLCASSLSAGEAFFGQGTRLTVV.

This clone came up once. CDR3 in amino acids: CASSPKRGSENEQFF. The CDR3 DNA follows: TGTGCCAGCAGCCCCAAAAGGGGGTCCGAGAATGAGCAGTTCTTC. J is TRBJ2-1 and V is TRBV2; TRBD1 might be the D (6 bases). V lost 6 bases and J lost 7, with 19 bases in between. Germline V gives CDR1 SNHLY, CDR2 FYNNEI. The length of the CDR3 is 15 residues.

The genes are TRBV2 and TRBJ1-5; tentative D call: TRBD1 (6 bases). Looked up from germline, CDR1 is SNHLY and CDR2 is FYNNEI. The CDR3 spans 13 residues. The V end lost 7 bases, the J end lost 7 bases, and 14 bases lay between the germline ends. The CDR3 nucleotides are TGTGCCAGCAAAACAGGGTTGGGGCAGCCCCAGCATTTT. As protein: CASKTGLGQPQHF.

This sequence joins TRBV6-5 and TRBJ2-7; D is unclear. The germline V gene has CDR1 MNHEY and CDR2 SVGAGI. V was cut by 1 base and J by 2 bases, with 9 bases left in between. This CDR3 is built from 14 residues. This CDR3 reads CASSYLASTYEQYF. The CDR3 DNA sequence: TGTGCCAGCAGTTACTTAGCCAGTACCTACGAGCAGTACTTC.

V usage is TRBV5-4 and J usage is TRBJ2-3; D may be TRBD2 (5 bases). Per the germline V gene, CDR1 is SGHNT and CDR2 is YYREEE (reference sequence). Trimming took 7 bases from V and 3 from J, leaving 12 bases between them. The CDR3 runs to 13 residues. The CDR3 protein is CASEGGSTDTQYF. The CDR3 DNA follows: TGTGCCAGCGAGGGTGGTAGTACAGATACGCAGTATTTT.

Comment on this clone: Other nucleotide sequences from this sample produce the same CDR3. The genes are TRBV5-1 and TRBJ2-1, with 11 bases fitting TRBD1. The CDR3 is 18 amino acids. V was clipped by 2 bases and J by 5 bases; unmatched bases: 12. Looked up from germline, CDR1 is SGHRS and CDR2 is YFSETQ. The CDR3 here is CASSFSTQGQGANNEQFF. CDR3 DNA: TGCGCCAGCAGCTTCTCGACCCAAGGACAGGGGGCGAACAATGAGCAGTTCTTC.

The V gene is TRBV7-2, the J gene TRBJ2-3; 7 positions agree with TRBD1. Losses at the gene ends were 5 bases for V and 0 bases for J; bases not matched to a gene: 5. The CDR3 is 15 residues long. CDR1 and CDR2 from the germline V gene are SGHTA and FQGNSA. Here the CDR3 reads CASSRDRSSTDTQYF. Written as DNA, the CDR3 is TGTGCCAGCAGCCGGGACAGATCGAGCACAGATACGCAGTATTTT.

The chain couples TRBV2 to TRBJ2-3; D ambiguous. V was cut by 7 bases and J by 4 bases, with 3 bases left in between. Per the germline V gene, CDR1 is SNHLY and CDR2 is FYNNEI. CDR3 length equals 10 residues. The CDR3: CASTADTQYF. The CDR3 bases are TGTGCCAGCACAGCAGATACGCAGTATTTT.

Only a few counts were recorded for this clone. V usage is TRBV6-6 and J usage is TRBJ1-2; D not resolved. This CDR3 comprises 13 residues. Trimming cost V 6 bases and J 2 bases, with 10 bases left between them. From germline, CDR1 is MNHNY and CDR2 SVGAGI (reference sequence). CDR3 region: CASSPGENYGYTF. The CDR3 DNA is TGTGCCAGCAGCCCCGGGGAGAACTATGGCTACACCTTC.

CDR3 in amino acids: CASSLTQGYGYTF. In nucleotides, the CDR3 is TGTGCCAGCTCACTCACCCAGGGGTACGGCTACACCTTC. V gene TRBV18 combines with J gene TRBJ1-2; tentative D call: TRBD1 (6 bases). V was trimmed by 4 bases and J by 8 bases, leaving 14 bases between them. The CDR3 covers 13 residues. Germline V lookup: CDR1 KGHSH, CDR2 LQKENI.

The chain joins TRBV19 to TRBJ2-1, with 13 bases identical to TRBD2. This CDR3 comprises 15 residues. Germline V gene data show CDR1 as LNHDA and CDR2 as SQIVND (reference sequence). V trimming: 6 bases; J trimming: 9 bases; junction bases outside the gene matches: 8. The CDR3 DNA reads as TGTGCCAGTAGCTTCGGACTAGCGGGGGTTGGTGAGCAGTTCTTC. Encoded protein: CASSFGLAGVGEQFF.

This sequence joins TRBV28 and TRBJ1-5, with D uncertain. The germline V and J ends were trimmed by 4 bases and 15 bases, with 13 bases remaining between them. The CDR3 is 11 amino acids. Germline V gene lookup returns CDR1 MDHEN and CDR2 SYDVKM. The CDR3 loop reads CASSSIRVGHF. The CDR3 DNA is TGTGCCAGCAGTTCGATCCGGGTTGGGCATTTT.

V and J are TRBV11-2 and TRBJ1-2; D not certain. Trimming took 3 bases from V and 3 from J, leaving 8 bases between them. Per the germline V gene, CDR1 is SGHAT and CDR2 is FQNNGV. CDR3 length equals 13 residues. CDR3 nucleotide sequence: TGTGCCAGCAGCTTGGTGGGAGACTATGGCTACACCTTC. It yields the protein CASSLVGDYGYTF.

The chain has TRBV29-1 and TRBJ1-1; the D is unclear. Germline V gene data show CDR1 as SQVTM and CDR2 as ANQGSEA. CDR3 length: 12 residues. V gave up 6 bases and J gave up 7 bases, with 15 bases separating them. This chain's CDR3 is CSVFLGSGEAFF. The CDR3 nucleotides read TGCAGCGTCTTCCTTGGGTCGGGTGAAGCTTTCTTT. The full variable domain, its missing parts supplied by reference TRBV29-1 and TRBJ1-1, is SAVISQKPSRDICQRGTSLTIQCQVDSQVTMMFWYRQQPGQSLTLIATANQGSEATYESGFVIDKFPISRPNLTFSTLTVSNMSPEDSSIYLCSVFLGSGEAFFGQGTRLTVV.

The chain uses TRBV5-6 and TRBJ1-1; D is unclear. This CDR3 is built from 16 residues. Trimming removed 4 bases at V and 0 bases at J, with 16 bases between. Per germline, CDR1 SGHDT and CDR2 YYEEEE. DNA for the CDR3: TGTGCCAGCAGCCACCCCTTACAGAAAATGAACACTGAAGCTTTCTTT. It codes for CASSHPLQKMNTEAFF.

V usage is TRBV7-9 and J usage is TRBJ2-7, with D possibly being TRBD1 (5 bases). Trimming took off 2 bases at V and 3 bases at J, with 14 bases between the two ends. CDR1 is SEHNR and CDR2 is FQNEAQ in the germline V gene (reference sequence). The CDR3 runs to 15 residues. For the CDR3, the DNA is TGTGCCAGCAGCTTACCCTTAGGGGCTTACTACGAGCAGTACTTC. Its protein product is CASSLPLGAYYEQYF.

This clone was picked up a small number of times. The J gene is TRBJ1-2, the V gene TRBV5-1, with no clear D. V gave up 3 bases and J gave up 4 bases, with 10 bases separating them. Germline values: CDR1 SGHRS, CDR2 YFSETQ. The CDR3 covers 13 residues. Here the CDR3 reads CASSYDTLYGYTF. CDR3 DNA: TGCGCCAGCAGCTACGACACCCTCTATGGCTACACCTTC.

CDR3 in amino acids: CASSGQGGEKLFF. The CDR3 bases are TGTGCCAGCAGCGGACAGGGCGGTGAAAAACTGTTTTTT. This chain uses TRBV7-6 with TRBJ1-4, with 8 positions matching TRBD1. Germline CDR1 is SGHVS and CDR2 is FNYEAQ. Trimming removed 5 bases from V and 7 bases from J; junction bases left unmatched: 3. This CDR3 contains 13 residues.

CDR3 sequence reads: CASRTNGGRTGELFF. As DNA, the CDR3 is TGTGCCAGCAGGACTAACGGGGGACGAACCGGGGAGCTGTTTTTT. The V and J genes are TRBV28 and TRBJ2-2, with D perhaps TRBD2 (6 bases). The CDR3 totals 15 residues. The germline CDR1 and CDR2 sequences are MDHEN and SYDVKM. V was clipped by 6 bases and J by 5 bases, with 16 bases between them.

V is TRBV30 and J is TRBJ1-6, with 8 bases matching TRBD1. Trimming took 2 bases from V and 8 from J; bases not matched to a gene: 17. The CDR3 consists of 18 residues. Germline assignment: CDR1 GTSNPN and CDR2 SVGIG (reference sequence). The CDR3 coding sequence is TGTGCCTGGAGTCCTGGAATGATTTCGACAGGGGTGGATTCACCCCTCCACTTT. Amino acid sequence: CAWSPGMISTGVDSPLHF.

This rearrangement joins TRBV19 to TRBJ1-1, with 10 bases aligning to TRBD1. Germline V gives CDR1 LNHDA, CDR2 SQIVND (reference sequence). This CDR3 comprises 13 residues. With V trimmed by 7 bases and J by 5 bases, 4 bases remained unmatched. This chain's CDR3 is CASTRDRGTEAFF. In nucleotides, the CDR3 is TGTGCCAGTACCCGGGACAGGGGTACTGAAGCTTTCTTT.

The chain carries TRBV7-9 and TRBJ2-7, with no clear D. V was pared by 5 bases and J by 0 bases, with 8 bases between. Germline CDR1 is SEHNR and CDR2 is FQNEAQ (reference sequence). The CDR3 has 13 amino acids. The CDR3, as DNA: TGTGCCAGCAGCCCAACGAGCTCCTACGAGCAGTACTTC. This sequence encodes CASSPTSSYEQYF.

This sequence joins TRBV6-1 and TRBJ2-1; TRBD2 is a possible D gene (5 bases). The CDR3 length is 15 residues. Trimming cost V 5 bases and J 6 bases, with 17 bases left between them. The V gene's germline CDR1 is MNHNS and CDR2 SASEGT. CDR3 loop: CASSTWSLRVNEQFF. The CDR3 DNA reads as TGTGCCAGCAGTACCTGGTCCCTGAGGGTCAATGAGCAGTTCTTC.

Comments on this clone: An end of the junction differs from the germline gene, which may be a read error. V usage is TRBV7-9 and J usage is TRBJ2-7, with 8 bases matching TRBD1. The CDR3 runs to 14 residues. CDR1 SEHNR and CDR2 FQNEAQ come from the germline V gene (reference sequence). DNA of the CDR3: TGTGCTAGCAGCGCAAGGACAGGGCTAGACGAGCAGTACTTC. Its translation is CASSARTGLDEQYF.